This is a list of T cell receptor beta chains from one sample in a study of cytomegalovirus exposure and HLA in healthy donors. Sequencing was performed with immunoSEQ multiplex PCR; in TCRdb, only in-frame clones are kept and a portion is missing. The sample lists about 160,000 clones, approximately 80% occurring once. The sequencing input was PBMCs. Receptor source: a man aged 25-45 years in good health and CMV-seronegative. Each CDR3 is given with its conserved first and last residue. The D gene is left open where the match is weak. Clone size is stated in some rows and not others, as once, few, many or a class when expanded.

D: TRBD2
J: TRBJ2-5
V: TRBV19
size: NA
CDR3: CASSQLAGGLRETQYF
DNA: TGTGCCAGTAGTCAATTAGCGGGGGGGTTAAGAGAGACCCAGTACTTC

D: TRBD1
J: TRBJ1-2
V: TRBV7-9
size: NA
CDR3: CASSLAHRGRDGYTF
DNA: TGTGCCAGCAGCTTAGCTCACAGGGGGCGGGATGGCTACACCTTC

D: NA
J: TRBJ2-7
V: TRBV7-8
size: NA
CDR3: CASSLGQYFGEQYF
DNA: NA

D: TRBD1
J: TRBJ2-2
V: TRBV15
size: NA
CDR3: CATSNGQGRFANTGELFF
DNA: TGTGCCACCAGCAATGGACAGGGGCGCTTCGCGAACACCGGGGAGCTGTTTTTT

D: TRBD2
J: TRBJ2-7
V: TRBV28
size: NA
CDR3: CASRTAGTRSYEQYF
DNA: TGTGCCAGCAGGACAGCGGGAACTCGGTCCTACGAGCAGTACTTC

D: TRBD1
J: TRBJ1-1
V: TRBV19
size: NA
CDR3: CASSIVPLTGENTEAFF
DNA: TGTGCCAGTAGTATAGTTCCCCTGACAGGGGAGAACACTGAAGCTTTCTTT

D: TRBD2
J: TRBJ2-3
V: TRBV5-6
size: NA
CDR3: CASSSNLAGGLDTQYF
DNA: TGTGCCAGCAGTTCTAATCTAGCGGGGGGCCTAGATACGCAGTATTTT

D: NA
J: TRBJ2-5
V: TRBV6-5
size: few
CDR3: CASFSKGRAETQYF
DNA: TGTGCCAGCTTTTCCAAGGGCAGGGCGGAGACCCAGTACTTC

D: NA
J: TRBJ1-1
V: TRBV19
size: NA
CDR3: CASNLRGMNTEAFF
DNA: TGTGCCAGCAATCTGAGAGGGATGAACACTGAAGCTTTCTTT

D: TRBD1
J: TRBJ1-2
V: TRBV7-2
size: once
CDR3: CASSLEDRVFAGYTF
DNA: TGTGCCAGCAGCTTAGAGGACAGGGTGTTTGCTGGCTACACCTTC